Below are 12 T cell receptor beta chains sequenced from a single sample in a study of T cell responses to AZD1222 COVID-19 vaccine. Assay: immunoSEQ multiplex PCR; the TCRdb copy retains only in-frame clones and omits some. Among approximately 84,000 clones listed, about four fifths were seen once. This material consisted of peripheral blood, taken 28 days after the second AZD1222 dose. Receptors were obtained from an adult who received the AZD1222 COVID-19 vaccine.

The V and J genes are TRBV10-3 and TRBJ2-2, with D possibly being TRBD1 (5 bases). The CDR3 spans 17 residues. CDR1 is ENHRY, CDR2 SYGVKD, per germline. Trimming pared 10 bases from V and 0 bases from J, leaving 21 bases between. This chain's CDR3 is CATLDSLVNANTGELFF. The CDR3 DNA sequence: TGTGCCACCCTCGACAGCCTCGTTAACGCGAACACCGGGGAGCTGTTTTTT.

The chain links TRBV4-2 to TRBJ2-3; TRBD2 matches 9 bases. Germline CDR1 LGHNA, CDR2 YNFKEQ. CDR3 length: 17 amino acids. The ends lost 0 bases at V and 4 bases at J; junction bases unmatched: 8. The CDR3 loop is CASSQDGAGGPPDTQYF. The CDR3 DNA is TGTGCCAGCAGCCAAGATGGGGCGGGAGGGCCCCCAGATACGCAGTATTTT.

The chain is built from TRBV15 and TRBJ1-1; 7 positions agree with TRBD1. The germline CDR1 and CDR2 sequences are LNHNV and YYDKDF (reference sequence). Trimming removed 0 bases from V and 8 bases from J; junction bases left unmatched: 9. The CDR3 extends over 15 amino acids. For the CDR3, the DNA is TGTGCCACCAGCAGAGAAATAGCACAGGGGCACGAAGCTTTCTTT. As protein: CATSREIAQGHEAFF.

The chain carries TRBV6-1 and TRBJ1-5, with D unclear. The CDR3 is 15 amino acids. V was cut by 1 base and J by 0 bases, with 7 bases left in between. CDR1 is MNHNS, CDR2 SASEGT, per germline. CDR3 in DNA: TGTGCCAGCAGTGAAGTTGGGGATAGCAATCAGCCCCAGCATTTT. Translation gives CASSEVGDSNQPQHF.

This clone was recorded only once. The rearrangement uses TRBV11-2 and TRBJ2-3; 10 bases fit TRBD2. With 0 bases clipped from V and 3 bases from J, the junction kept 3 bases outside the gene matches. The germline CDR1 and CDR2 sequences are SGHAT and FQNNGV. The CDR3 contains 16 residues. The CDR3 protein is CASSLDRAGGTDTQYF. The DNA for the CDR3 is TGTGCCAGCAGCTTAGATCGAGCGGGAGGGACAGATACGCAGTATTTT.

The rearrangement links TRBV5-4 to TRBJ2-4; D is possibly TRBD1 or TRBD2 (6 bases each). Germline CDR1 and CDR2: SGHNT and YYREEE (reference sequence). V was clipped by 4 bases and J by 8 bases, with 16 bases between them. The CDR3 is made up of 14 amino acids. CDR3 DNA sequence: TGTGCCAGCAGCGGGGGGCCAGGACGTGACATTCAGTACTTC. Residues: CASSGGPGRDIQYF.

The rearrangement uses TRBV3-1 (or the pseudogene TRBV3-2) and TRBJ2-3; tentatively, D is TRBD2 (5 bases). V was trimmed by 3 bases and J by 1 base, leaving 14 bases between them. This CDR3 is built from 16 residues. Germline assignment: CDR1 LGHDT and CDR2 YNNKEL (reference sequence). Here the CDR3 reads CASSQSGILRTDTQYF. In nucleotides, the CDR3 is TGTGCCAGCAGCCAGTCGGGGATCCTTCGCACAGATACGCAGTATTTT.

This clone came up once. The CDR3 DNA follows: TGTGCCAGCAGCTTACAGGGCCGCCCAGAGACCCAGTACTTC. Translation gives CASSLQGRPETQYF. V and J are TRBV7-9 and TRBJ2-5, with a weak D call TRBD1 (5 bases). The CDR3 covers 14 residues. Germline V lookup: CDR1 SEHNR, CDR2 FQNEAQ (reference sequence). V was cut by 2 bases and J by 4 bases, with 11 bases left in between.

The chain links TRBV15 to TRBJ1-5, with 7 bases identical to TRBD1. The V segment lost 4 bases and the J segment 1 base; nucleotides outside the gene matches: 4. Germline V gives CDR1 LNHNV, CDR2 YYDKDF (reference sequence). This CDR3 has 15 residues. As DNA, the CDR3 is TGTGCCACCAGCAAAGGGGACAGCAGCAATCAGCCCCAGCATTTT. Amino acids: CATSKGDSSNQPQHF.

The chain links TRBV9 to TRBJ1-2; TRBD1 aligns across 9 bases. V was clipped by 1 base and J by 6 bases; unmatched bases: 4. Germline loops: CDR1 SGDLS, CDR2 YYNGEE. The CDR3 totals 14 residues. CDR3 in amino acids: CASSVTGGGNGYTF. DNA for the CDR3: TGTGCCAGCAGCGTAACAGGGGGCGGAAATGGCTACACCTTC.

V is TRBV5-1 and J is TRBJ1-1; D not certain. Trimming pared 4 bases from V and 8 bases from J, leaving 15 bases between. Germline loops: CDR1 SGHRS, CDR2 YFSETQ. The CDR3 is made up of 13 amino acids. CDR3 sequence reads: CASSPPSRTEAFF. The CDR3 DNA sequence: TGCGCCAGCAGCCCCCCGTCCCGAACCGAAGCTTTCTTT.

V usage is TRBV30 and J usage is TRBJ1-2; D unresolved. This CDR3 is 11 amino acids long. Per the germline V gene, CDR1 is GTSNPN and CDR2 is SVGIG (reference sequence). Trimming left V 8 bases short and J 4 bases short, with 11 bases between. This chain's CDR3 is CALTRPYGYTF. Written as DNA, the CDR3 is TGTGCCCTGACCCGGCCCTATGGCTACACCTTC.